This passage covers 31 T cell receptor beta chains from one sample sequenced in a study of response to subunit inactivated influenza vaccine. TCRdb used MiXCR to reprocess the RT-PCR reads, holding one entry per CDR3 protein. The sample yields hundreds of thousands of distinct CDR3 sequences, approximately 21% seen once. The sequencing here drew on PBMCs from blood, taken around 22 months after vaccination. Receptors originate from a man between 50 and 69 years old who received an inactivated influenza vaccine.

The J gene is TRBJ2-4, the V gene TRBV20-1; D is perhaps TRBD2 (5 bases). The CDR3 sequence is 15 residues long. Looked up from germline, CDR1 is DFQATT and CDR2 is SNEGSKA (reference sequence). Deletions cut 5 bases from V and 4 bases from J, with 18 bases between. CDR3 coding DNA: TGCAGTGCTGATGACCCGGCCGAGGGTAAAAACATTCAGTACTTC. Protein: CSADDPAEGKNIQYF.

This clonotype was seen a few times. This sequence joins TRBV6-5 and TRBJ1-5, with 7 bases matching TRBD1. The CDR3 runs 13 residues. V lost 4 bases to trimming and J lost 4 bases; unmatched junction nucleotides: 1. Germline values: CDR1 MNHEY, CDR2 SVGAGI. This chain's CDR3 is CASSWGQNQPQHF. The CDR3 DNA follows: TGTGCCAGCAGTTGGGGACAGAATCAGCCCCAGCATTTT.

This clonotype was seen only a few times. The V call is TRBV7-2, the J call TRBJ2-5, with a possible D match to TRBD1 (7 bases). CDR1 and CDR2 (germline): SGHTA, FQGNSA. V was shortened by 2 bases and J by 4 bases, with 14 bases between the two germline ends. The CDR3 totals 15 residues. This CDR3 reads CASSLHRGGGETQYF. In nucleotides, the CDR3 is TGTGCCAGCAGCTTACACAGGGGAGGAGGAGAGACCCAGTACTTC.

J is TRBJ1-2 and V is TRBV2; 9 bases line up with TRBD1. Per germline, CDR1 SNHLY and CDR2 FYNNEI. This CDR3 comprises 13 residues. V shed 6 bases, J shed 9 bases, and the junction held 8 bases outside the gene matches. CDR3 amino acids: CASSAGQGLSYTF. CDR3 nucleotides: TGTGCCAGCAGCGCGGGACAGGGCCTAAGCTACACCTTC.

Only a few counts were recorded for this clonotype. This chain connects TRBV27 to TRBJ1-2; D may be TRBD1 (5 bases). Trimming pared 1 base from V and 8 bases from J, leaving 14 bases between. This CDR3 has 14 amino acids. The germline gives CDR1 MNHEY, CDR2 SMNVEV (reference sequence). The CDR3 loop reads CASSLYGVPGGYTF. In nucleotides, the CDR3 is TGTGCCAGCAGTTTATACGGCGTCCCAGGGGGCTACACCTTC.

This clonotype was seen a few times. The chain employs TRBV5-5 and TRBJ1-2, with a weak D call TRBD1 (5 bases). The CDR3 covers 13 residues. Germline V gene lookup returns CDR1 SGHKS and CDR2 YYEKEE (reference sequence). V was pared by 4 bases and J by 4 bases, with 11 bases between. CDR3 amino acids: CASSGGGVYGYTF. The CDR3 DNA reads as TGTGCCAGCAGCGGCGGGGGGGTCTATGGCTACACCTTC. Full variable domain (remainder filled in from reference TRBV5-5 and TRBJ1-2): DAGVTQSPTHLIKTRGQQVTLRCSPISGHKSVSWYQQVLGQGPQFIFQYYEKEERGRGNFPDRFSARQFPNYSSELNVNALLLGDSALYLCASSGGGVYGYTFGSGTRLTVV.

This clonotype was counted only a few times. The chain combines TRBV4-3 with TRBJ2-4, with 14 bases that match TRBD2. CDR3 length equals 16 residues. V lost 4 bases and J lost 9; bases outside the gene matches: 8. Germline V CDR1 and CDR2: LGHNA, YSLEER. The CDR3 DNA is TGCGCCAGCAGCCGAGACTACGGGACTAGCGGGGGCATTCAGTACTTC. Its protein is CASSRDYGTSGGIQYF.

This clonotype appeared a few times. The V gene is TRBV29-1, the J gene TRBJ1-4, with D hard to call. The CDR3 is 12 residues long. The ends were cut back, 4 bases at V and 3 bases at J, with 6 bases in the middle. The germline V gene has CDR1 SQVTM and CDR2 ANQGSEA. Here the CDR3 reads CSVGVSNEKLFF. As DNA, the CDR3 is TGCAGCGTTGGCGTATCTAATGAAAAACTGTTTTTT.

This clonotype was picked up a small number of times. The chain couples TRBV29-1 to TRBJ2-2; 8 positions match TRBD2. The CDR3 is 16 amino acids. V lost 0 bases and J lost 1; bases outside the gene matches: 4. Germline V gene lookup returns CDR1 SQVTM and CDR2 ANQGSEA. The CDR3 sequence is CSVEDRREGNTGELFF. Here the CDR3 DNA reads TGCAGCGTTGAAGATCGTCGGGAGGGGAACACCGGGGAGCTGTTTTTT.

In its sample, this clonotype was seen once. This CDR3 reads CASSSQASTDTQYF. The CDR3 region has the DNA TGCGCCAGCAGTTCCCAGGCTAGCACAGATACGCAGTATTTT. J is TRBJ2-3 and V is TRBV10-1; no clear D. Germline V gene sequence: CDR1 WNHNN, CDR2 SYGVQD (reference sequence). Trimming pared 5 bases from V and 0 bases from J, leaving 9 bases between. CDR3 size: 14 residues.

There are a few counts of this clonotype. The chain links TRBV4-3 to TRBJ2-1; perhaps TRBD2 as D (5 bases). The CDR3 length is 19 residues. V was clipped by 1 base and J by 6 bases, with 25 bases between them. Looked up from germline, CDR1 is LGHNA and CDR2 is YSLEER. The CDR3 nucleotides read TGCGCCAGCAGCCAAGGGTCCGTCGAAGCGGCTCTAAGGACCAATGAGCAGTTCTTC. Its translation: CASSQGSVEAALRTNEQFF.

This clonotype was recorded many times. One end of the junction does not line up with germline, which may come from a read error. The chain employs TRBV5-6 and TRBJ1-2; no reliable D call. The CDR3 consists of 13 residues. Germline V gives CDR1 SGHDT, CDR2 YYEEEE. The DNA for the CDR3 is TGTGCCACCAGCGGCGACGCCTACTATGGCTACACCTTC. Translated, it gives CATSGDAYYGYTF.

The V and J genes are TRBV20-1 and TRBJ2-6; TRBD1 aligns across 9 bases. Per the germline V gene, CDR1 is DFQATT and CDR2 is SNEGSKA (reference sequence). J gave up 2 bases and V 5 bases, and 10 bases lay outside the gene matches. The CDR3 has 17 residues. The CDR3 sequence: CSAPNTGGTAGANVLTF. The CDR3 region has the DNA TGCAGTGCTCCTAATACAGGGGGCACAGCTGGGGCCAACGTCCTGACTTTC.

This clonotype was counted a few times. The genes are TRBV4-1 and TRBJ2-7; 12 bases line up with TRBD2. J lost 4 bases, V lost 3 bases, and 7 bases had no gene match. CDR1 and CDR2 (germline): MGHRA, YSYEKL. This CDR3 comprises 16 residues. In nucleotides, the CDR3 is TGCGCCAGCAGCCACCCCGGACTAGCGGGGTTTTACGAGCAGTACTTC. This gives the protein CASSHPGLAGFYEQYF.

The chain combines TRBV5-1 with TRBJ2-5; 11 positions agree with TRBD2. V dropped 0 bases and J dropped 1; count of bases not matched to a gene: 2. The V gene's germline CDR1 is SGHRS and CDR2 YFSETQ. CDR3 length: 16 amino acids. The CDR3 region has the DNA TGCGCCAGCAGCTTGGTCGGGACTAGCGGCCAAGAGACCCAGTACTTC. Translating it yields CASSLVGTSGQETQYF.

This clonotype showed up just a few times. V gene TRBV29-1 combines with J gene TRBJ2-5; a possible D gene is TRBD1 (5 bases). V was pared by 2 bases and J by 9 bases, with 16 bases between. Germline loops: CDR1 SQVTM, CDR2 ANQGSEA. The CDR3 sequence is 13 residues long. The CDR3 reads CSVERQIYQAQYF. For the CDR3, the DNA is TGCAGCGTTGAAAGACAGATTTACCAGGCCCAGTACTTC.

This chain uses TRBV20-1 with TRBJ2-5; the D gene could be TRBD1 or TRBD2 (6 bases each). The CDR3 spans 13 residues. Germline CDR1 reads DFQATT; CDR2 reads SNEGSKA (reference sequence). V lost 7 bases and J 0 bases, leaving 12 bases between the germline ends. CDR3 sequence (DNA): TGCAGTGGGACTCGGGGGCACCAAGAGACCCAGTACTTC. Protein sequence: CSGTRGHQETQYF.

This clonotype was found a few times. The J gene is TRBJ2-1, the V gene TRBV28; the D is unclear. CDR1 is MDHEN, CDR2 SYDVKM, per germline. V gave up 2 bases and J gave up 3 bases, with 11 bases separating them. The CDR3 contains 15 residues. The CDR3 nucleotides read TGTGCCAGCAGTTTAAGGTCCGAGTTCTACAATGAGCAGTTCTTC. Residues: CASSLRSEFYNEQFF.

The chain is built from TRBV9 and TRBJ2-5, with D perhaps matching TRBD2 (6 bases). Germline CDR1 SGDLS, CDR2 YYNGEE. V lost 0 bases and J lost 4, with 13 bases in between. The CDR3 covers 15 residues. The CDR3 nucleotides read TGTGCCAGCAGCGTAGGCCTTAACGGGGGAGAGACCCAGTACTTC. Protein sequence: CASSVGLNGGETQYF.

The rearrangement links TRBV6-1 to TRBJ1-5, with D perhaps TRBD1 (5 bases). The CDR3 runs to 14 residues. The V end was cut by 6 bases, the J end by 9 bases, with 18 bases between. Germline CDR1 is MNHNS and CDR2 is SASEGT. The CDR3 nucleotides read TGTGCCAGCAGCCCGGGGGTGGCTGGGGTGCCCCAGCATTTT. It is translated as CASSPGVAGVPQHF.

This rearrangement joins TRBV10-3 to TRBJ2-7; D is possibly TRBD1 (5 bases). The CDR3 sequence is 14 residues long. V lost 6 bases to trimming and J lost 7 bases, with 19 bases between them. The germline V gene encodes CDR1 ENHRY and CDR2 SYGVKD. CDR3 bases: TGTGCCATCAGGGACGCGGCAGGGTTAAGGGAGCAGTACTTC. Protein: CAIRDAAGLREQYF.

The gene calls are TRBV21-1 and TRBJ1-2; TRBD1 is the table's D call, not checked against the DNA. TRBV21-1 is a pseudogene locus. The CDR3 runs to 17 residues. CDR3 loop: CASSSIQGGPRFYGYTF. The CDR3 DNA reads as TGTGCCAGCAGCAGCATACAGGGGGGGCCGAGGTTCTATGGCTACACCTTC.

This clonotype was seen just once. At one of its ends the junction is not consistent with the germline gene, which may arise from a read error. V gene TRBV15 combines with J gene TRBJ1-6; the D is unclear. Germline V gene sequence: CDR1 LNHNV, CDR2 YYDKDF (reference sequence). The CDR3 has 13 residues. The CDR3 reads CAISRGENSPLHF. CDR3 sequence (DNA): TGTGCCATCAGCAGAGGAGAGAATTCACCCCTCCACTTT.

This clonotype showed up just a few times. J is TRBJ1-1 and V is TRBV14; no firm D call. This CDR3 contains 15 residues. Between the trimmed V and J ends, which lost 4 bases and 4 bases, there was a span of 16 bases. Germline values: CDR1 SGHDN, CDR2 FVKESK. Here the CDR3 DNA reads TGTGCCAGCAGCCCTAGCCTGACGGGGTTCACTGAAGCTTTCTTT. It translates to CASSPSLTGFTEAFF.

The chain employs TRBV19 and TRBJ1-2; D unclear. Germline loops: CDR1 LNHDA, CDR2 SQIVND (reference sequence). This CDR3 comprises 16 residues. The V end lost 0 bases, the J end lost 0 bases, and 11 bases lay between the germline ends. The chain's CDR3 is CASSIDWSFPNYGYTF. The CDR3, as DNA: TGTGCCAGTAGTATAGATTGGAGCTTCCCTAACTATGGCTACACCTTC.

V and J are TRBV2 and TRBJ1-3, with 9 bases fitting TRBD1. The CDR3 spans 15 residues. Germline V gene data show CDR1 as SNHLY and CDR2 as FYNNEI. With 6 bases clipped from V and 3 bases from J, the junction kept 6 bases outside the gene matches. As DNA, the CDR3 is TGTGCCAGCAGACTCGACAGGGGGAATGGAAACACCATATATTTT. This codes for CASRLDRGNGNTIYF.

V is TRBV12-3 or TRBV12-4 and J is TRBJ2-4; TRBD1 aligns across 9 bases. The CDR3 consists of 17 residues. The ends lost 6 bases at V and 6 bases at J; junction bases unmatched: 15. CDR3 bases: TGTGCCAGCAGCCTCTACAGGGGGCCTGGGCGGGGAAACATTCAGTACTTC. Protein sequence: CASSLYRGPGRGNIQYF.

The rearrangement joins TRBV7-2 to TRBJ1-3; no definite D call. The CDR3 is 16 amino acids. Germline assignment: CDR1 SGHTA and CDR2 FQGNSA. V was cut by 0 bases and J by 0 bases, with 9 bases left in between. CDR3 DNA sequence: TGTGCCAGCAGCTTAGCCCGCAGCTTCTCTGGAAACACCATATATTTT. Protein product: CASSLARSFSGNTIYF.

In its sample, this clonotype was seen a few times. The chain recombines TRBV4-2 with TRBJ2-1; possibly TRBD1 for D (6 bases). Germline V gene data show CDR1 as LGHNA and CDR2 as YNFKEQ. The length of the CDR3 is 16 residues. Trimming cost V 0 bases and J 2 bases, with 11 bases left between them. The CDR3 region is CASSQEGGTTYNEQFF. The CDR3, as DNA: TGTGCCAGCAGCCAAGAGGGTGGGACAACCTACAATGAGCAGTTCTTC.

The genes are TRBV7-6 and TRBJ1-1; no definite D call. V lost 7 bases, J lost 0 bases, and 6 bases lay in between. CDR1 SGHVS and CDR2 FNYEAQ come from the germline V gene. The CDR3 sequence is 12 residues long. CDR3 loop: CASKSVNTEAFF. CDR3 nucleotide sequence: TGTGCCAGCAAGTCAGTGAACACTGAAGCTTTCTTT.

The chain recombines TRBV7-9 with TRBJ2-1, with D tentatively TRBD1 (6 bases). The CDR3 consists of 13 residues. Deletions cut 5 bases from V and 6 bases from J, with 11 bases between. Germline-derived CDR1 and CDR2 are SEHNR and FQNEAQ (reference sequence). The CDR3 spells CASSLRDTNEQFF. In nucleotides, the CDR3 is TGTGCCAGCAGCCTAAGGGACACCAATGAGCAGTTCTTC.